This TCR beta chain was profiled in a study of CD8 T cells in ankylosing spondylitis. In TCRdb, the 5' RACE reads were re-called with MiXCR into one record per CDR3 protein. The sample yields some 180,000 distinct CDR3 sequences, 18% seen once. Study-level points and caveats: One TCR beta motif, made up of roughly 8 highly homologous variants, appeared characteristic of ankylosing spondylitis blood.

There are 19 residues in the CDR3. Trimming removed 7 bases from V and 1 base from J, with 28 bases in between. The germline V gene has CDR1 SGHVS and CDR2 FNYEAQ. This clonotype occurred a few times. Its antigen is unidentified. The TCR sequence derives from a male donor between 5 and 29 years old with ankylosing spondylitis or in good health (not recorded which). Material for sequencing was blood, either unsorted or a sorted T cell fraction (not recorded which). The V and J genes are TRBV7-6 and TRBJ2-5, with a possible D match to TRBD2 (7 bases). Written as DNA, the CDR3 is TGTGCCAGCACCGATTTCCTTGGCGGGGGCGCCCTCCTCCAAGAGACCCAGTACTTC. It encodes CASTDFLGGGALLQETQYF.